These 17 T cell receptor beta chains share one sample of origin, sequenced in a study of blood T cell repertoires in COVID-19. TCRdb's table, derived via immunoSEQ multiplex PCR, lists solely in-frame clones and lacks some. This sample has about half a million clones, with roughly nine tenths found just once. Sample: PBMCs or T cells enriched from blood (not recorded which). All receptors derive from an older woman who had recovered from COVID-19.

The chain uses TRBV5-1 and TRBJ2-3; the D gene is possibly TRBD1 (6 bases). Germline assignment: CDR1 SGHRS and CDR2 YFSETQ. V was trimmed by 4 bases and J by 0 bases, leaving 12 bases between them. This CDR3 is built from 15 residues. The DNA of the CDR3 is TGCGCCAGCAGCCCAGGGGACCCTAGCACAGATACGCAGTATTTT. Translated: CASSPGDPSTDTQYF.

V usage is TRBV9 and J usage is TRBJ2-2, with a possible D match to TRBD1 (5 bases). Germline loops: CDR1 SGDLS, CDR2 YYNGEE. V shed 3 bases and J shed 4 bases, with 13 bases lying between them. CDR3 size: 15 residues. The CDR3: CASSAMSRGTGELFF. Written as DNA, the CDR3 is TGTGCCAGCAGCGCCATGAGTAGGGGCACCGGGGAGCTGTTTTTT.

This sequence joins TRBV12-5 and TRBJ1-1; no clear D gene. V shed 7 bases and J shed 2 bases, with 17 bases lying between them. From germline, CDR1 is LGHNT and CDR2 FRNRAP. This CDR3 spans 15 amino acids. The CDR3 protein is CASALPLTVNTEAFF. Written as DNA, the CDR3 is TGTGCTAGTGCCCTTCCATTAACAGTAAACACTGAAGCTTTCTTT.

This clone turned up a few times. V gene TRBV18 combines with J gene TRBJ1-3; TRBD1 matches at 9 bases. Germline CDR1 and CDR2: KGHSH and LQKENI. V lost 7 bases, J lost 3 bases, and 7 bases stayed unmatched. CDR3 length: 15 residues. As DNA, the CDR3 is TGTGCCAGCTGTCCGCCGGGACAGGGTGGAAACACCATATATTTT. Protein sequence: CASCPPGQGGNTIYF.

The rearrangement uses TRBV9 and TRBJ2-1; no clear D gene. Trimming stripped 3 bases from V and 7 bases from J, with 8 bases between. The CDR3 contains 12 residues. CDR1 SGDLS and CDR2 YYNGEE come from the germline V gene. Here the CDR3 reads CASSAGPNEQFF. The CDR3 coding sequence is TGTGCCAGCAGCGCTGGCCCGAATGAGCAGTTCTTC.

The chain recombines TRBV28 with TRBJ1-2, with a weak D call TRBD1 (6 bases). Germline V CDR1 and CDR2: MDHEN, SYDVKM. The CDR3 loop spans 13 amino acids. Trimming took off 7 bases at V and 4 bases at J, with 13 bases between the two ends. CDR3 bases: TGTGCCAGCATCAGACCGGACAGCTATGGCTACACCTTC. Its protein product is CASIRPDSYGYTF.

In DNA form, the CDR3 reads TGTGCCAGCAGCGTAGAGACAGTAAAAACCGGGGAGCTGTTTTTT. It translates to CASSVETVKTGELFF. The chain has TRBV9 and TRBJ2-2; perhaps TRBD1 as D (5 bases). Germline V gene sequence: CDR1 SGDLS, CDR2 YYNGEE. The CDR3 is 15 amino acids. Trimming stripped 0 bases from V and 5 bases from J, with 11 bases between.

This clone occurred once. This chain joins TRBV30 and TRBJ2-7; 7 bases agree with TRBD1. Trimming removed 5 bases from V and 6 bases from J; junction bases left unmatched: 13. The germline V gene encodes CDR1 GTSNPN and CDR2 SVGIG (reference sequence). The CDR3 spans 14 residues. CDR3 in DNA: TGTGCCTGGGGCACAGGGGCCCCACTATCCGAGCAGTACTTC. As protein: CAWGTGAPLSEQYF.

The chain combines TRBV5-4 with TRBJ1-1; D is undetermined. Looked up from germline, CDR1 is SGHNT and CDR2 is YYREEE (reference sequence). Trimming removed 0 bases from V and 6 bases from J, with 18 bases in between. This CDR3 spans 16 amino acids. CDR3 residues: CASSLGLIHSAPEAFF. For the CDR3, the DNA is TGTGCCAGCAGCTTGGGCCTAATCCATAGTGCCCCTGAAGCTTTCTTT. Full variable domain (outside the CDR3, taken from reference TRBV5-4 and TRBJ1-1): ETGVTQSPTHLIKTRGQQVTLRCSSQSGHNTVSWYQQALGQGPQFIFQYYREEENGRGNFPPRFSGLQFPNYSSELNVNALELDDSALYLCASSLGLIHSAPEAFFGQGTRLTVV.

DNA for the CDR3: TGTGCCCCTGATGGGGCGGGGGTCTACGAGCAGTACGTC. Its translation is CAPDGAGVYEQYV. The chain recombines TRBV10-3 with TRBJ2-7, with TRBD2 matching over 7 bases. With 11 bases clipped from V and 3 bases from J, the junction kept 10 bases outside the gene matches. Germline V gene data show CDR1 as ENHRY and CDR2 as SYGVKD. This CDR3 is 13 amino acids long.

The chain combines TRBV30 with TRBJ2-5; 7 bases fit TRBD1. Unmatched junction bases numbered 4, after V lost 5 bases and J lost 4 bases. Germline loops: CDR1 GTSNPN, CDR2 SVGIG (reference sequence). The CDR3 length is 12 residues. The CDR3 bases are TGTGCCTGGTCGACAGGGCGAGAGACCCAGTACTTC. Protein product: CAWSTGRETQYF. Filled out from reference TRBV30 and TRBJ2-5, the complete variable domain reads SQTIHQWPATLVQPVGSPLSLECTVEGTSNPNLYWYRQAAGRGLQLLFYSVGIGQISSEVPQNLSASRPQDRQFILSSKKLLLSDSGFYLCAWSTGRETQYFGPGTRLLVL.

The chain couples TRBV28 to TRBJ2-2; 10 bases are shared with TRBD1. The germline gives CDR1 MDHEN, CDR2 SYDVKM. The junction had 8 bases not matched to a gene; V was cut back by 6 bases and J by 4 bases. The CDR3 length is 16 residues. The CDR3 here is CASRQRQGAGTGELFF. The CDR3 bases are TGTGCCAGCAGACAACGACAGGGGGCAGGCACCGGGGAGCTGTTTTTT.

The gene calls are TRBV7-8 and TRBJ2-7, with D perhaps TRBD1 (5 bases). This CDR3 spans 14 amino acids. The ends were cut back, 3 bases at V and 0 bases at J, with 9 bases in the middle. The germline gives CDR1 SGHVS, CDR2 FQNEAQ. The CDR3 here is CASSFQGSSYEQYF. The CDR3 nucleotides are TGTGCCAGCAGCTTCCAGGGAAGCTCCTACGAGCAGTACTTC.

The J gene is TRBJ1-6, the V gene TRBV21-1. TRBV21-1 is a recognized pseudogene. CDR3 length equals 14 residues. The CDR3 DNA follows: TGTGCCAGCAGCAAAAGGTGGCGGAGGGCCGGAATCCACTTT. Translated: CASSKRWRRAGIHF.

V gene TRBV28 combines with J gene TRBJ1-1, with D perhaps matching TRBD1 (5 bases). This CDR3 is built from 15 residues. V was shortened by 4 bases and J by 3 bases, with 15 bases between the two germline ends. CDR1 is MDHEN and CDR2 is SYDVKM in the germline V gene. The CDR3 bases are TGTGCCAGCAGTTACTATGGGGGGGTTGACACTGAAGCTTTCTTT. Translating gives CASSYYGGVDTEAFF.

This clone was seen a handful of times. V usage is TRBV2 and J usage is TRBJ1-6, with 7 bases matching TRBD1. The CDR3 covers 15 residues. V trimming: 3 bases; J trimming: 14 bases; junction bases outside the gene matches: 13. CDR1 SNHLY and CDR2 FYNNEI come from the germline V gene. The CDR3 is CASSDPRDRSRALHF. The CDR3 bases are TGTGCCAGCAGTGACCCTCGGGACAGATCGCGGGCCCTCCACTTT.

The chain carries TRBV29-1 and TRBJ2-7; tentative D call: TRBD1 (5 bases). Germline V gives CDR1 SQVTM, CDR2 ANQGSEA. The CDR3 is 13 residues long. V lost 4 bases and J lost 1, with 11 bases in between. CDR3 sequence: CSVVTGTSYEQYF. The CDR3 region has the DNA TGCAGCGTTGTCACAGGCACTTCCTACGAGCAGTACTTC.